This TCR beta chain appears in the sequencing data of a study of shared clonotypes between healthy human individuals (dated by TCRdb to 2020 to 2021). About the study as a whole: Three men and two women, aged 18 to 49 years, made up the cohort. For each donor, three plates each were used for CD4 naive and CD4 memory, two plates were used for CD8 naive, and one plate was used for CD8 memory. Libraries were prepared and TCR repertoires were sequenced by different laboratories using diverse techniques, in order to increase sequencing depth and limit assay-specific biases. The study deeply sequenced blood TCR repertoires of five healthy adults to estimate repertoire size and the extent of clonotype sharing between individuals. Leukapheresis yielded between about 0.9 and 8.9 billion PBMCs per donor. Results and caveats for the whole study, not just this receptor: Estimated clonotype richness was generally larger for naive than for memory subsets. Rarefaction of sorted-subset datasets indicated incomplete sequencing despite the large sequencing depth. Clonotypes shared by all four sorted-subset donors showed higher generation probabilities than non-shared clonotypes. The genetic and exposure-history diversity represented was limited by the small number of donors. Around 5% of naive CD4, 3.5% of naive CD8, about 2.5% of memory CD4, and 0.4% of memory CD8 clonotypes were shared across several donors. Sampling was restricted to blood, and TCR repertoires in tissue are likely to differ from TCR repertoires in blood. Pairwise subsampling indicated that sequencing depth was expected to affect the degree of clonotype sharing among donors.

A note on this clone: The specificity of this receptor is unknown. There are no base qualities to consult, and no much larger clone falls within one base. The same CDR3 also results from other DNA sequences found in this sample.

Donors were healthy HIV-negative adults with no recently reported acute infections or vaccinations. Every donor was a Caucasian adult residing in Nashville, Tennessee, USA. CD4+ T cells were enriched through magnetic negative selection, after which naive cells were positively selected on CD45RA and the remaining negative fraction served as the memory subset. After blood collection by leukapheresis, PBMCs were isolated using Ficoll-Histopaque density gradient centrifugation and then cryopreserved in the vapor phase of liquid nitrogen. Analytical flow cytometry was used to check the purity and quantity of each magnetically sorted T cell population. Genomic DNA was isolated from each sorted fraction and quantified by UV absorbance on a Nanodrop 2000c. TCR CDR3 regions were amplified from genomic DNA by multiplex PCR using the deep immunoSEQ assay. Extracted genomic DNA from each cell subset was distributed evenly across all wells of several immunoSEQ 96-well plates, and each plate was treated as a replicate. For sorted subsets, each replicate PCR was loaded with roughly 190 ng genomic DNA, equivalent to some 27,000 T cell genomes. Purified libraries were quantified with a Qubit 3.0 fluorometer, sized on a Bioanalyzer 2100, and re-quantified with the KAPA Library Quantification kit. Every immunoSEQ 96-well plate was sequenced on a dedicated single-read 150-cycle Illumina NextSeq 550 flow cell. As for how the authors treated the data: Because only junctional sequences without quality scores were contained in the immunoSEQ output, filtering matching that applied to full-length reads could not be performed. To assign V/J genes and CDR3, sequences were annotated using PyIR, a Python wrapper for IgBLAST v1.9, with IMGT germline references. Any read was removed if the V/J assignment was weak (E-value above 1e-6), the CDR3 was missing, or the read contained stop codons, out-of-frame junctions, or ambiguous translated residues. V3J clonotypes were defined by identical inferred V gene, J gene, and CDR3 amino acid sequence. Percentage overlap between repertoires was calculated by dividing the number of shared unique clonotypes by the size of the smaller repertoire. RTK rarefaction, the Chao1 estimator, and Recon v2.1 estimates of unobserved clonotypes were used to assess repertoire richness. OLGA was used to compute generation probabilities for all TCRbeta clonotypes that the gDNA method yielded from a few donors. TCRdb limited this immuneACCESS table to in-frame rearrangements with V and J called. A share of clones is missing; checked studies link under half to unresolved V genes, and the rest is unexplained. V, J and clone size derive from that table, while D and trimming were established from the DNA sequence. The sample table records under 2.5 million clones; 92% of these occur just once. The ten largest clones take up around 0.38% of the sample.

The receptor comes from a man younger than 35 in good health. Some clones in this sample may be carry-over from other donors' samples. Sequencing was carried out using naive CD4+ T cells from PBMCs. Taken with the paper, the label for cell subset or site translates to: CD45RA+ positively selected.

The CDR3: CASSLVAGSTDTQYF. The DNA sequence is TGCGCCAGCAGCTTGGTAGCGGGGAGCACAGATACGCAGTATTTT. The sequence links TRBV5-1 to TRBJ2-3, with 8 middle bases fitting TRBD2. Ends trimmed: V by 0 bases, J by 0 bases; bases unmatched to a gene: 0. Sequences SGHRS (CDR1) and YFSETQ (CDR2) are obtained from the germline V gene. The CDR3 contains 15 residues, cysteine and phenylalanine counted. Only the CDR3 portion is preserved as DNA: 45 bases, with reading frame beginning at the first base.